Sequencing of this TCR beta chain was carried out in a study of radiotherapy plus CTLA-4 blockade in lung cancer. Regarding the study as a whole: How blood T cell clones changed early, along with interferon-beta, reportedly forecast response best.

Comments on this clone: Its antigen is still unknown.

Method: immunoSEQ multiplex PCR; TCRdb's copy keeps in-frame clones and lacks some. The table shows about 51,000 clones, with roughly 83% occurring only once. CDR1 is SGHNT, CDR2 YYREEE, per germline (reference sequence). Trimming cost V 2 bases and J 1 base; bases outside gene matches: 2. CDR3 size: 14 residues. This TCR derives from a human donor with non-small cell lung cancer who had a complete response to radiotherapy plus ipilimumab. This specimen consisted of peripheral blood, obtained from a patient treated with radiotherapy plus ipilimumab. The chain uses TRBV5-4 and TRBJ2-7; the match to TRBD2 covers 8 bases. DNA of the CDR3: TGTGCCAGCAGCTTCCGGGGGGGGTCCTACGAGCAGTACTTC. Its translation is CASSFRGGSYEQYF.